This T cell receptor beta chain originates from a study of cytomegalovirus exposure and HLA in healthy donors. 60 Vbeta and 13 Jbeta primers were used in PCR. Assay: immunoSEQ multiplex PCR; the TCRdb copy retains only in-frame clones and omits some. The sample consists of about 140,000 clones, 75% to 80% of them appearing once. Specimen: PBMCs. This TCR derives from a male donor in good health and CMV-seronegative.

The CDR3: CASSARTDYGYTF. CDR3 coding DNA: TGCGCCAGCAGCGCCCGGACAGACTATGGCTACACCTTC. This chain joins TRBV5-1 and TRBJ1-2, with D possibly matching TRBD1 (6 bases). The germline V gene encodes CDR1 SGHRS and CDR2 YFSETQ. V shed 4 bases and J shed 3 bases, with 10 bases lying between them. The CDR3 loop spans 13 amino acids.